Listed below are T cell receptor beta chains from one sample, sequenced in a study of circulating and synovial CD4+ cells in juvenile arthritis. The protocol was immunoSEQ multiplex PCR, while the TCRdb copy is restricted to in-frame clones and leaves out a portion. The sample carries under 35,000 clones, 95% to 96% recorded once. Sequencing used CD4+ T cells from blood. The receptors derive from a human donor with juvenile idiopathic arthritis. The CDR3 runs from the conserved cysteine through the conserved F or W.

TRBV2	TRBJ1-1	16	CASTSPGRAGGTEAFF
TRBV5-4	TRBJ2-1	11	CASSYQNEQFF
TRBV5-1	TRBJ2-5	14	CASSQTSAEETQYF
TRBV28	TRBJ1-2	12	CATTPRGYGYTF
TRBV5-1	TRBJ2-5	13	CASSLLGQETQYF
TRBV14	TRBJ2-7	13	CASSPGQVYEQYF
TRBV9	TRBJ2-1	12	CASSGGLVEQFF
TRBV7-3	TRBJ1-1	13	CASSLKTGGEAFF
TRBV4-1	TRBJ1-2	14	CASSQPTGERGYTF
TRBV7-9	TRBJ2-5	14	CASSFLGTQETQYF
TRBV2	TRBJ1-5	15	CASSRDRGRGQPQHF
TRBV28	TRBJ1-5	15	CASSFLVGLRGPQHF
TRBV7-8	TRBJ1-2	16	CASSLGDKRYPLGYTF
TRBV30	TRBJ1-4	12	CAFSGKNEKLFF
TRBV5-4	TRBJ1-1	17	CASSAITGTALNTEAFF
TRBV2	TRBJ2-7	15	CASSGEDRPPYEQYF
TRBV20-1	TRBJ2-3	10	CSAALYTQYF
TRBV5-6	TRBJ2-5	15	CASSFGPAGEETQYF
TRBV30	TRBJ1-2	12	CAWREDRHGYTF
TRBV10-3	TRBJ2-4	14	CATREAPSKNIQYF
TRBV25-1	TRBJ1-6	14	CATQQPQGSSPLHF
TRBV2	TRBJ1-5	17	CASSQKGTGKSNQPQHF
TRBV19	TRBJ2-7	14	CASSRSGDYYEQYF
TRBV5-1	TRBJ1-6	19	CASSLGRNRGFGYNSPLHF
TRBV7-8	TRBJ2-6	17	CASSTRDRGGGANVLTF
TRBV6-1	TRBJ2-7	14	CASSAKGGTYEQYF
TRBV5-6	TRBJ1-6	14	CASSLGRGVTPLHF
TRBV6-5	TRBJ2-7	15	CASSYSRTGVGEQYF
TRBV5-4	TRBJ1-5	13	CASSLENSGPQHF
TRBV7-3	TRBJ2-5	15	CASSLSGRPQETQYF
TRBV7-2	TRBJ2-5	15	CASTTTGNREETQYF
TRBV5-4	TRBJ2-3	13	CASSIPGTDTQYF
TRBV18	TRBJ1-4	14	CASSLGLQNEKLFF
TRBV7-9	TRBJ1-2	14	CASSPGTLNYGYTF
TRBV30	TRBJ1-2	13	CAWSKGQGEGYTF
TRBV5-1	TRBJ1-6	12	CASSPEGSPLHF
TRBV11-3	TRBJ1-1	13	CASSLQQNTEAFF
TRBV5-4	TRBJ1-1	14	CASTQGSGDTEAFF
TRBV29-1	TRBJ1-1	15	CSVERRGGGNTEAFF
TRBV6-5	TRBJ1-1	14	CASKEGTGPLEAFF
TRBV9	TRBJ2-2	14	CASSVEGSSGELFF
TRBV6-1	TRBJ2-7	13	CASSQGAGYEQYF
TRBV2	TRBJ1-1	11	CASSANTEAFF
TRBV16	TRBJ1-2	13	CASSQSRYYGYTF
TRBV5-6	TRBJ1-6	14	CASSSGQANSPLHF
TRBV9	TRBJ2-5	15	CASSVGQGARETQYF
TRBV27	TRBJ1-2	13	CASSGGQNYGYTF
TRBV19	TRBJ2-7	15	CASSSSGGNSYEQYF
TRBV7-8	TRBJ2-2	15	CASSRTSGSTGELFF
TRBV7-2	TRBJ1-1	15	CASSLDWEWSTEAFF
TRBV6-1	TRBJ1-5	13	CASSETTGQPQHF
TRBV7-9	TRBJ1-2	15	CASSLSTGANYGYTF